The clone carrying this T cell receptor beta chain showed up many times. V was shortened by 5 bases and J by 0 bases, with 11 bases between the two germline ends. The CDR3 extends over 15 amino acids. CDR1 and CDR2 from the germline V gene are SEHNR and FQNEAQ (reference sequence). Using its own MiXCR run on the 5' RACE reads, TCRdb lists one record per CDR3 protein. The data show roughly 550,000 distinct CDR3 sequences, about a fifth seen once. This sample was taken from a study of T-cell memory formation after mild COVID-19. The sample consisted of PBMCs or a T cell subset sorted from them (not recorded which). The sequence was collected from an adult woman who had mild COVID-19 (a few samples of this study predate the infection). Cell type and time point are not known. V and J are TRBV7-9 and TRBJ2-1; possibly TRBD2 for D (6 bases). The CDR3 is CASSLLGGSYNEQFF. The DNA of the CDR3 is TGTGCCAGCAGCCTCCTGGGGGGCTCCTACAATGAGCAGTTCTTC.